Included here is one TCR beta chain sequence, with context. This specimen comes from a study of cytomegalovirus exposure and HLA in healthy donors. The V gene's germline CDR1 is MGHRA and CDR2 YSYEKL. J was trimmed by 0 bases and V by 4 bases; bases with no gene match: 3. This CDR3 is 17 amino acids long. Primers included in the PCR were 60 Vbeta and 13 Jbeta primers. Assay: immunoSEQ multiplex PCR; the TCRdb copy retains only in-frame clones and omits some. The sample has approximately 120,000 clones; under 85% are singletons. The sequence came from a man aged 40-50 years in good health and CMV-seronegative. Input material: PBMCs. The chain combines TRBV4-1 with TRBJ2-1; 13 positions agree with TRBD2. The CDR3 spells CASSLTSGGSSYNEQFF. CDR3 in DNA: TGCGCCAGCAGCCTGACTAGCGGGGGGAGCTCCTACAATGAGCAGTTCTTC.